Given below is one TCR beta chain in context. This record belongs to a study of blood T cell repertoires in COVID-19. Study at large: From the United States, Italy and Spain came samples of acute and convalescent COVID-19. The cDNA or gDNA used as material had been derived from T cells, B-cell-depleted T cells, or PBMCs.

The germline gives CDR1 MNHEY, CDR2 SVGAGI. The V end was cut by 8 bases, the J end by 10 bases, with 17 bases between. This CDR3 has 13 residues. Study processing details: Reference gene primer amplification gave nucleated cell count estimates. Some clones are missing from TCRdb's copy, which holds only in-frame ones; the method was immunoSEQ multiplex PCR. D and trimming were read from the DNA, whereas the V and J calls and clone size are those reported in that table. The sample records approximately 270,000 clones, roughly 86% being singletons. The clonotype was recovered from a middle-aged man with active or convalescent COVID-19. The V call is TRBV6-5, the J call TRBJ1-4; TRBD1 might be the D (6 bases). Sequencing was carried out using peripheral blood. The CDR3 DNA follows: TGTGCCAGCTTATTTGCAGGGGAAGCAAAACTGTTTTTT. Encoded protein: CASLFAGEAKLFF.